These 2 T cell receptor beta chains originate from one sample sequenced in a study of shared T cell receptors in the human thymus. Clones were read by immunoSEQ multiplex PCR, and TCRdb kept only the in-frame ones, dropping some. The data show about 500,000 clones, about four fifths seen once. This sample also belongs to another study, concerning human thymus T cells.

The source material was thymocytes. These receptors all stem from a boy under two years old with a congenital heart defect.

The rearrangement links TRBV27 to TRBJ2-7; D is ambiguous. Trimming stripped 4 bases from V and 0 bases from J, with 16 bases between. The CDR3 contains 16 residues. CDR1 is MNHEY, CDR2 SMNVEV, per germline (reference sequence). The CDR3 loop reads CASSYRGLRNSYEQYF. CDR3 DNA: TGTGCCAGCAGTTATAGAGGCCTCCGCAACTCCTACGAGCAGTACTTC.

This clone is a singleton in its sample. The chain recombines TRBV4-1 with TRBJ2-7; 8 bases line up with TRBD2. V dropped 1 base and J dropped 1; count of bases not matched to a gene: 18. CDR3 size: 20 residues. Germline CDR1 is MGHRA and CDR2 is YSYEKL. CDR3 bases: TGCGCCAGCAGCCAAGTTTTGCTAGCGGGTCGACGTTCGGGTTCCTACGAGCAGTACTTC. Translated, it gives CASSQVLLAGRRSGSYEQYF.